These T cell receptor beta chains were read from a single sample in a study of neoadjuvant nivolumab and ipilimumab in lung cancer. Sequencing was performed with immunoSEQ multiplex PCR; in TCRdb, only in-frame clones are kept and a portion is missing. The sample has tens of thousands of clones, more than 70% seen once; the top ten hold 5.5% to 7.5%. The sequencing here drew on peripheral blood, taken before neoadjuvant nivolumab, alone or with ipilimumab. These receptors all come from an adult with non-small cell lung cancer. CDR3s include the opening cysteine and the closing phenylalanine or tryptophan. A D gene is named only where the DNA matches it firmly. A clone size is listed for some rows: how often the clone was seen (once, few, many), or a class if it is expanded.

J: TRBJ2-1
D: TRBD2
size: few
V: TRBV2
DNA: TGTGCCAGCAGTGAAGCGCCAGCGGGGGGGCTAGGTGAGCAGTTCTTC
CDR3: CASSEAPAGGLGEQFF

J: TRBJ2-1
D: TRBD1
size: NA
V: TRBV5-6
DNA: TGTGCCAGCACCCTCGCAGGGGGCGCTTTCTATGAGCAGTTCTTC
CDR3: CASTLAGGAFYEQFF

J: TRBJ1-1
D: NA
size: few
V: TRBV18
DNA: TGTGCCAGCTCCCTCGGGACACACTCTTTCTTT
CDR3: CASSLGTHSFF

J: TRBJ1-3
D: TRBD1
size: NA
V: TRBV5-6
DNA: TGTGCCAGCAGCTTTTGGGGGACAGACTTCGGAAACACCATATATTTT
CDR3: CASSFWGTDFGNTIYF

J: TRBJ1-1
D: TRBD1
size: NA
V: TRBV7-9
DNA: TGTGCCAGCAGTCCACAGGGGGCTGAAGCTTTCTTT
CDR3: CASSPQGAEAFF

J: TRBJ1-2
D: NA
size: NA
V: TRBV5-6
DNA: TGTGCCAGCAGCTTCCAGGACAAACCCCAGTATGGCTACACCTTC
CDR3: CASSFQDKPQYGYTF

J: TRBJ1-2
D: NA
size: NA
V: TRBV27
DNA: TGTGCCAGCAGTTTTGGGGGGGCCGGCAACTATGGCTACACCTTC
CDR3: CASSFGGAGNYGYTF

J: TRBJ1-1
D: NA
size: NA
V: TRBV6-5
DNA: TGTGCCAGCAGCTACCTGGGGGGGAGTCTCGGGGCTGAAGCTTTCTTT
CDR3: CASSYLGGSLGAEAFF

J: TRBJ2-5
D: NA
size: NA
V: TRBV6-5
DNA: TGTGCCAGTGGGATCCGGGACTTCCAAGAGACCCAGTACTTC
CDR3: CASGIRDFQETQYF

J: TRBJ2-7
D: NA
size: few
V: TRBV5-1
DNA: TGCGCCAGCAGTATGGACGGCCGACGAGAGCAGTACTTC
CDR3: CASSMDGRREQYF

J: TRBJ2-1
D: TRBD1
size: NA
V: TRBV6-5
DNA: TGTGCCAGCAGTTATGGGGGACAGGGTCTATACAATGAGCAGTTCTTC
CDR3: CASSYGGQGLYNEQFF

J: TRBJ1-6
D: TRBD1
size: NA
V: TRBV11-2
DNA: TGTGCCAGCAGCATGGACAGGGGGCCCGAACCCCTCCACTTT
CDR3: CASSMDRGPEPLHF

J: TRBJ1-4
D: NA
size: NA
V: TRBV5-1
DNA: TGCGCCAGCAGCTTGGATTCCGGGGACAATGCTATGGGAAAACTGTTTTTT
CDR3: CASSLDSGDNAMGKLFF

J: TRBJ1-4
D: TRBD1
size: NA
V: TRBV4-3
DNA: TGCGCCAGCAGCCAAGATAGCGTTCAGAGACAGGGTAGCGAAAAACTGTTTTTT
CDR3: CASSQDSVQRQGSEKLFF

J: TRBJ2-1
D: TRBD1
size: NA
V: TRBV5-4
DNA: TGTGCCAGCAGCTTGCCGGGACAGGGGGGGTATGAGCAGTTCTTC
CDR3: CASSLPGQGGYEQFF

J: TRBJ2-2
D: NA
size: NA
V: TRBV10-1
DNA: TGCGCCAGCAGTGAAGGGGGGTCCGGGGAGCTGTTTTTT
CDR3: CASSEGGSGELFF

J: TRBJ2-6
D: NA
size: NA
V: TRBV5-8
DNA: TGTGCCAGCAGCTTCAGGGGGGCCGGGGCCAACGTCCTGACTTTC
CDR3: CASSFRGAGANVLTF

J: TRBJ2-3
D: NA
size: NA
V: TRBV2
DNA: TGTGCCAGCAGGATGGGGGCAGGGTCCACAGATACGCAGTATTTT
CDR3: CASRMGAGSTDTQYF

J: TRBJ2-7
D: NA
size: few
V: TRBV28
DNA: TGTGCCAGCAGTACAGGATACGAGCAGTACTTC
CDR3: CASSTGYEQYF

J: TRBJ2-7
D: TRBD2
size: NA
V: TRBV18
DNA: TGTGCCAGCTCACCAATGCGGGGGGCCTACGAGCAGTACTTC
CDR3: CASSPMRGAYEQYF

J: TRBJ2-3
D: TRBD2
size: NA
V: TRBV7-9
DNA: TGTGCCAGCAGCTCGGGACTAGGCACAGATACGCAGTATTTT
CDR3: CASSSGLGTDTQYF

J: TRBJ1-2
D: NA
size: NA
V: TRBV6-1
DNA: TGTGCCAGCAGTGAAGCTGGTTTTTATGGCTACACCTTC
CDR3: CASSEAGFYGYTF

J: TRBJ1-3
D: NA
size: NA
V: TRBV7-2
DNA: TGTGCCAGCAGCTTAGCTGCCGGTGGAAACACCATATATTTT
CDR3: CASSLAAGGNTIYF

J: TRBJ2-3
D: NA
size: few
V: TRBV7-2
DNA: TGTGCCAGCAGCCAACTTCTCGGGGAAAGGGGGACAGATACGCAGTATTTT
CDR3: CASSQLLGERGTDTQYF

J: TRBJ2-7
D: NA
size: NA
V: TRBV7-3
DNA: TGTGCCAGCAGCTTAAGGCCCGGGGGAACCTACGAGCAGTACTTC
CDR3: CASSLRPGGTYEQYF

J: TRBJ2-7
D: TRBD1
size: NA
V: TRBV14
DNA: TGTGCCAGCAGCCAAGTGACCCGGGACAGGGTCTACGAGCAGTACTTC
CDR3: CASSQVTRDRVYEQYF

J: TRBJ2-1
D: TRBD2
size: NA
V: TRBV18
DNA: TGTGCCAGCTCACCCGAAGCGGGGGCCTACTACAATGAGCAGTTCTTC
CDR3: CASSPEAGAYYNEQFF